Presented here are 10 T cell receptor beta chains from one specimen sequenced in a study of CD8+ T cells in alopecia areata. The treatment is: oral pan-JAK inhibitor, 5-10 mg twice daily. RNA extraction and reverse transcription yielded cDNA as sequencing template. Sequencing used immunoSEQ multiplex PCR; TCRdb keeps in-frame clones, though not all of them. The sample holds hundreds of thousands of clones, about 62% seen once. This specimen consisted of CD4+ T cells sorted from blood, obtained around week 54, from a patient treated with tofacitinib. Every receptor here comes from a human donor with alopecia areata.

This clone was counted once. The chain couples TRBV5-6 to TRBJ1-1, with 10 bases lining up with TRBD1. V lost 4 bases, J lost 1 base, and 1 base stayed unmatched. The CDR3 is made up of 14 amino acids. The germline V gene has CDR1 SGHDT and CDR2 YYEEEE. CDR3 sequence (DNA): TGTGCCAGCAGCGGGACAGGGGAGAACACTGAAGCTTTCTTT. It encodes CASSGTGENTEAFF.

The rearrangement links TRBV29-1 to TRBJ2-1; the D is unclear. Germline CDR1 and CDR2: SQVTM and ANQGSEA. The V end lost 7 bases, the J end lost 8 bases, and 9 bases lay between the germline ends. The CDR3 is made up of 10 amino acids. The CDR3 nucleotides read TGCAGCGGAGTCGTCGATGAGCAGTTCTTC. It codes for CSGVVDEQFF.

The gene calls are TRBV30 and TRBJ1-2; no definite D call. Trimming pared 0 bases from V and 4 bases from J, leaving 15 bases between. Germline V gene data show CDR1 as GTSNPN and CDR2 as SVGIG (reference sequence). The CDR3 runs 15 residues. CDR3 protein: CAWSVSRHTPYGYTF. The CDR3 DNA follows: TGTGCCTGGAGTGTAAGTCGACACACCCCCTATGGCTACACCTTC. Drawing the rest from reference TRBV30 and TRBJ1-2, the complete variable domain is SQTIHQWPATLVQPVGSPLSLECTVEGTSNPNLYWYRQAAGRGLQLLFYSVGIGQISSEVPQNLSASRPQDRQFILSSKKLLLSDSGFYLCAWSVSRHTPYGYTFGSGTRLTVV.

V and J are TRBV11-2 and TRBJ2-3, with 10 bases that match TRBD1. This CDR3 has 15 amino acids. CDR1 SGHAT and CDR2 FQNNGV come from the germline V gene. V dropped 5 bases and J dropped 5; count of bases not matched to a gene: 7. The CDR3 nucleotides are TGTGCCAGCAGCGGACGGGACAGGGGAAAAGATACGCAGTATTTT. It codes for CASSGRDRGKDTQYF.

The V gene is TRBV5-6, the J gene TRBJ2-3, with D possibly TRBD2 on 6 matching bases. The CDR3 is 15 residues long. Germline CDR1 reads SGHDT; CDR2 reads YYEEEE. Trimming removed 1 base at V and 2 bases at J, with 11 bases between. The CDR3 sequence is CASSLRGVFTDTQYF. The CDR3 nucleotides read TGTGCCAGCAGCTTGCGCGGGGTTTTCACAGATACGCAGTATTTT.

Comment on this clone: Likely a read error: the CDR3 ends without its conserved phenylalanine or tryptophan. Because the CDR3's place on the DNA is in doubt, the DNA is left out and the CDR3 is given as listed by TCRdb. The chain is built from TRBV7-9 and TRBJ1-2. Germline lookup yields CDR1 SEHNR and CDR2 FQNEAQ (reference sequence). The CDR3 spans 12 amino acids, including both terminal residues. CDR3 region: CASSLGYHDKAA.

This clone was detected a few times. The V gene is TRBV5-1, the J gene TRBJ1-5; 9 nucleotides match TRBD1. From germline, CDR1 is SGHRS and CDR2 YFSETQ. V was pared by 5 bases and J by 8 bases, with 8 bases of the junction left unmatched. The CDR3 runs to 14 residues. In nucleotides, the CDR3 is TGCGCCAGCAGTCGGACAGGGGTAGAGGAGCCCCAGCATTTT. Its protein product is CASSRTGVEEPQHF.

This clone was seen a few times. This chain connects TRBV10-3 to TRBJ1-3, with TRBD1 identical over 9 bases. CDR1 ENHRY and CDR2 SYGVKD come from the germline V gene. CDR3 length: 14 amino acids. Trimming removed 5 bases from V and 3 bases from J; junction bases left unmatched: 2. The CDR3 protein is CAISPGQGGNTIYF. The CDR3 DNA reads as TGTGCCATCAGTCCGGGACAGGGTGGAAACACCATATATTTT.

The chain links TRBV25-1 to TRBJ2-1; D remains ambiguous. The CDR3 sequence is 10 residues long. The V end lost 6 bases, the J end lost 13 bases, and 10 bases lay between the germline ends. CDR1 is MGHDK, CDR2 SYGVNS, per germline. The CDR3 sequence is CASSNGIQFF. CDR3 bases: TGTGCCAGCAGCAACGGAATACAGTTCTTC.

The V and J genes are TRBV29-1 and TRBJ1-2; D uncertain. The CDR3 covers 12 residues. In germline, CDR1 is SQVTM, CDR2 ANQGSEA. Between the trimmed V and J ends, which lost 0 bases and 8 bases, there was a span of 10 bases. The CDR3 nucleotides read TGCAGCGTTGAAGAGACGGGAGGAGGCTACACCTTC. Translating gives CSVEETGGGYTF. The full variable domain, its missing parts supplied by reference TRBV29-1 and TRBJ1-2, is SAVISQKPSRDICQRGTSLTIQCQVDSQVTMMFWYRQQPGQSLTLIATANQGSEATYESGFVIDKFPISRPNLTFSTLTVSNMSPEDSSIYLCSVEETGGGYTFGSGTRLTVV.